This T cell receptor (beta chain) was profiled in a study of T cell responses to AZD1222 COVID-19 vaccine (dated by TCRdb to 2020 to 2022). Regarding the research as a whole: A total of around 240 trial participants underwent TCR sequencing, of whom 200 to 220 received two doses of AZD1222 and some 25 received two doses of the MenACWY control vaccine. Trial participants were enrolled by age into subgroups of 18-55, 56-69 and 70-plus years, and around 150, 29 and 61 TCR-sequenced participants, respectively, were included in these subgroups. General findings and caveats noted by the study authors: Reportedly, close to half of the unique spike-specific TCRs recognized epitopes lying outside the regions that are mutated in the B.1.351 and B.1.1.7 variants. Because no day 14 peak-response samples were available, the repertoires could be characterized only after the peak T cell response. In the small 56-69-year group, the increase in depth fell short of significance, most likely because of low power. Only five to seven AZD1222 recipients were SARS-CoV-2 seropositive at baseline, limiting conclusions about previously exposed vaccinees. Participants were mostly white British, with more females than males. The authors suggested clonal diversity may have been underestimated. CD4 TCRs associated with the vaccine covered the entire spike protein, and the dominant responses were in regions 160-218 and 743-854. After two AZD1222 doses, both the breadth and the depth of spike-specific TCRs were significantly higher than at day 0 and than in MenACWY recipients.

The CDR3 regions of human TCRbeta chains were analyzed by immunosequencing. The study's own analysis went as follows. TCRs in the repertoires were compared against a reference library of SARS-CoV-2-specific TCRs that had been generated with the MIRA antigen-specificity platform. Breadth was defined as the fraction of unique TCRs that were SARS-CoV-2-associated. Depth was defined as the fraction of total T cells that were SARS-CoV-2-associated. Each spike-specific TCR was assigned to its reactive spike region and to a CD4 or CD8 class using the MIRA data. Log10-transformed breadth and depth values were compared by one-way ANOVA with Sidak's multiple comparisons tests. In TCRdb, the immuneACCESS table is reduced to in-frame sequences with V and J assigned. These tables do not hold every clone; where another copy was compared, an unresolved V gene accounts for under half, and the others remain unexplained. Clone size and V and J calls were adopted from that table, with D and trimming inferred from the DNA. Counted in this sample were about 84,000 clones; 80% to 90% of them appeared once. The top ten clones comprise 12% of the sample.

The time point label, as the study defines it: about 28 days (+/-7) after the second vaccine dose. Because spike-specific TCR depth and breadth did not differ between the two schedules, AZD1222 recipients who got a second dose at roughly 4 weeks were pooled with those who got a second dose at roughly 12 weeks. Samples from vaccinated people were obtained from the UK trials COV001 and COV002, which included a single-blind randomized controlled phase 2/3 trial of AZD1222 (ChAdOx1 nCoV-19) in healthy adults. For TCRbeta chain sequencing, PBMC samples from trial participants were taken at day 0 and at day 28 after the second dose. A few counts support this clone. The antigen this receptor binds is unknown. Nothing much larger sits one base from this clone, and base qualities are not available. Sequencing was performed on peripheral blood, taken 28 days after the second AZD1222 dose. The TCR sequence derives from an adult who received the AZD1222 COVID-19 vaccine.

The DNA reads as follows: TGTGCCAGCAGCCTACGGAATCAGCCCCAGCATTTT. It specifies CASSLRNQPQHF. Recombination linked TRBV14 to TRBJ1-5; the D gene is not confidently resolved. The CDR3 spans 12 residues, from the cysteine through the phenylalanine. Only the CDR3 DNA is retained, 36 bases long and in frame from the first base. CDR1 is given as SGHDN and CDR2 as FVKESK, both from the germline V gene. The germline ends are 5 bases apart after V is trimmed by 4 bases and J by 4 bases.